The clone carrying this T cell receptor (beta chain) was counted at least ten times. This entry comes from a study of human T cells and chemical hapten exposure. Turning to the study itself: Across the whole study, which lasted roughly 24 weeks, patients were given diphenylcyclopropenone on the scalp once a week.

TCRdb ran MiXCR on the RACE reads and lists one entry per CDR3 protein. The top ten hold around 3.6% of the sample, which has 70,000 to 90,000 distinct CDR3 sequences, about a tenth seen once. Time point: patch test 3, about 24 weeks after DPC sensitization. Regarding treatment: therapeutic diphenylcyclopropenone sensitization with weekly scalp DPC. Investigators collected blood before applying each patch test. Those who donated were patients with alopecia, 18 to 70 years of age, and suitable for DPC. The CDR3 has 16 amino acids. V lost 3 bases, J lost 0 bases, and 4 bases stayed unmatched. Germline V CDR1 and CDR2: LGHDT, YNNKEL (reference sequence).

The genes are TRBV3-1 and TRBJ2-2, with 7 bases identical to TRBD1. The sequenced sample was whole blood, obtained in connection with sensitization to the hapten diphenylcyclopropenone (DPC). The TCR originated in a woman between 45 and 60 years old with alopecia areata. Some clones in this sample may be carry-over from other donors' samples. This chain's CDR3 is CASSHGTAANTGELFF. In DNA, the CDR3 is TGTGCCAGCAGCCACGGGACAGCCGCGAACACCGGGGAGCTGTTTTTT. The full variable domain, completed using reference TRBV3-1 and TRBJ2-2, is DTAVSQTPKYLVTQMGNDKSIKCEQNLGHDTMYWYKQDSKKFLKIMFSYNNKELIINETVPNRFSPKSPDKAHLNLHINSLELGDSAVYFCASSHGTAANTGELFFGEGSRLTVL.